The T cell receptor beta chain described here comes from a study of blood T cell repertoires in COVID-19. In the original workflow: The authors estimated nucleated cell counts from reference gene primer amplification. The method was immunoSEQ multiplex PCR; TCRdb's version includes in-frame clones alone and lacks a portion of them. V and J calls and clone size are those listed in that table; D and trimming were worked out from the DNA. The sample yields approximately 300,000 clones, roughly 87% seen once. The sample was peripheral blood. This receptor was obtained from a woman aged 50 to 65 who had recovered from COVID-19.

CDR3 nucleotides: TGTGCCAGCAGCCTCGGGACTAGCGGGAGAATCACAGATACGCAGTATTTT. Its translation: CASSLGTSGRITDTQYF. The V call is TRBV11-2, the J call TRBJ2-3; 14 bases fit TRBD2. The CDR3 extends over 17 amino acids. The germline V gene encodes CDR1 SGHAT and CDR2 FQNNGV. V lost 5 bases and J lost 2; bases outside the gene matches: 6.